This entry concerns a single T cell receptor (beta chain). Its specificity is not known. Clones were sequenced by immunoSEQ multiplex PCR, and TCRdb holds only the in-frame ones, with some missing. The repertoire holds some 2 million clones, with less than 95% as singletons. The record originates from a study of shared clonotypes between healthy human individuals. The study's findings and limits: Of the naive CD4 clonotypes, around 5% were shared across several donors. Represented diversity (both genetic and exposure-history) was limited by the small number of donors.

The CDR3 totals 16 residues. After removal of 5 bases from V and 0 bases from J, the junction contained 7 bases not matched to a gene. Germline V lookup: CDR1 MDHEN, CDR2 SYDVKM. In the naive CD8 group, cells lacked CD45RO and were positively selected for CCR7, so terminally differentiated effector memory CD45RA+ cells were left out. The TCR comes from a man aged 18 to 35 in good health. This chain connects TRBV28 to TRBJ1-5; 7 bases agree with TRBD1. Sequenced input: naive CD8+ T cells sorted from blood. This chain's CDR3 is CASSTPGTDSNQPQHF. The DNA for the CDR3 is TGTGCCAGCAGTACTCCCGGGACAGATAGCAATCAGCCCCAGCATTTT. The full variable domain, completed using reference TRBV28 and TRBJ1-5, is DVKVTQSSRYLVKRTGEKVFLECVQDMDHENMFWYRQDPGLGLRLIYFSYDVKMKEKGDIPEGYSVSREKKERFSLILESASTNQTSMYLCASSTPGTDSNQPQHFGDGTRLSIL.